A selection of T cell receptor beta chains follows, all from one sample in a study of cytomegalovirus exposure and HLA in healthy donors. Sequencing was performed with immunoSEQ multiplex PCR; in TCRdb, only in-frame clones are kept and a portion is missing. Seen here are roughly 150,000 clones, 9.7% observed once, and the top ten hold 1.5% to 2%. The source material was PBMCs. The receptors here all came from a man aged 45-65 years in good health and CMV-seronegative. Each CDR3 is given with its conserved first and last residue. Fields, in order: V gene, clone size, J gene, CDR3 length, CDR3 protein. Rows may omit the clone size; those that give it use once, few, many or a size class.

TRBV6-1	.	TRBJ1-5	14	CASNYLAGNQPQHF
TRBV5-7	.	TRBJ2-4	18	CASSPDRGPGGSKNIQYF
TRBV6-5	.	TRBJ2-7	13	CASSSSGRYEQYF
TRBV29-1	.	TRBJ2-1	14	CSVGTSGSWNEQFF
TRBV7-9	.	TRBJ2-1	15	CASSLDDGRVDEQFF
TRBV25-1	few	TRBJ1-1	14	CASSVAGIGTEAFF
TRBV15	few	TRBJ2-5	14	CATSRDLEQETQYF
TRBV5-6	.	TRBJ1-5	16	CASSLAPGKYNQPQHF
TRBV19	.	TRBJ1-2	14	CASSAGISDYGYTF
TRBV9	.	TRBJ2-7	13	CASSPESSYEQYF
TRBV11-2	many	TRBJ1-1	15	CASSGLQGMNTEAFF
TRBV11-3	few	TRBJ2-2	14	CASSPDRGTGELFF
TRBV5-1	few	TRBJ2-7	15	CASSLNRGRSYEQYF
TRBV7-8	.	TRBJ2-5	14	CASSLVGGSETQYF
TRBV15	few	TRBJ2-7	16	CATSRDQGAASYEQYF
TRBV2	few	TRBJ1-5	15	CASSEVPQRSQPQHF
TRBV6-4	few	TRBJ2-2	15	CASSDSGLQGGELFF
TRBV10-1	.	TRBJ2-1	15	CASSESAGVLNEQFF
TRBV6-4	.	TRBJ2-3	16	CASSDSQAGDTDTQYF
TRBV15	few	TRBJ2-2	17	CATSRDIGTGSTGELFF
TRBV5-1	few	TRBJ1-1	13	CASREGLNTEAFF